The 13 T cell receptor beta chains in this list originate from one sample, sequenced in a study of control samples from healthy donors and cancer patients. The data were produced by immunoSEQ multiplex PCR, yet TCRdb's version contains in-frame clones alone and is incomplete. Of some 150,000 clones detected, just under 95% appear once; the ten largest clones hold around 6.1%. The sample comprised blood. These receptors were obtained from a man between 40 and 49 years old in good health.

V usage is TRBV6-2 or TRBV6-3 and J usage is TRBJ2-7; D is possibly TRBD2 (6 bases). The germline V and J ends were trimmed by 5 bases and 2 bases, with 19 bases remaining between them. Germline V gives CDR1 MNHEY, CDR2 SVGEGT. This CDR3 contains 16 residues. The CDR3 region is CASSTLTSLGPYEQYF. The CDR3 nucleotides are TGTGCCAGCAGTACCTTGACTAGTTTGGGACCCTACGAGCAGTACTTC.

The CDR3 coding sequence is TGTGCCTCCGGGGGGGCGGACTCCTACGAGCAGTACTTC. Its protein product is CASGGADSYEQYF. J is TRBJ2-7 and V is TRBV27; 8 positions agree with TRBD2. The CDR3 totals 13 residues. V lost 11 bases to trimming and J lost 0 bases; unmatched junction nucleotides: 6. Per germline, CDR1 MNHEY and CDR2 SMNVEV (reference sequence).

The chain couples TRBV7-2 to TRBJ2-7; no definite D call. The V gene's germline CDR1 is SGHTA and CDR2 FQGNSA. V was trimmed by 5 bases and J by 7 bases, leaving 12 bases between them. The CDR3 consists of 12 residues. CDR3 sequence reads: CASSTPPKEQYF. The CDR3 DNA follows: TGTGCCAGCAGCACCCCGCCGAAGGAGCAGTACTTC.

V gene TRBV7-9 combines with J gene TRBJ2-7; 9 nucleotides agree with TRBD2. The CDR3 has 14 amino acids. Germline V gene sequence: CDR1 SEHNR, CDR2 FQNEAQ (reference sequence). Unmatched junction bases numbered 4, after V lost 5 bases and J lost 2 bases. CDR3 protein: CASSPSGAPYEQYF. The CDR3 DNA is TGTGCCAGCAGCCCTAGCGGGGCCCCCTACGAGCAGTACTTC.

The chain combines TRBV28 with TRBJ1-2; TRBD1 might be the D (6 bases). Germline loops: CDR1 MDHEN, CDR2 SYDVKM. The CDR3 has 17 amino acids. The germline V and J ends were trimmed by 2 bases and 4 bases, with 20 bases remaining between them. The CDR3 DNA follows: TGTGCCAGCAGTTTACTACCGGTCGGGCAGGGGATCTATGGCTACACCTTC. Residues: CASSLLPVGQGIYGYTF.

CDR3 nucleotide sequence: TGCAGCGTTGGAGGGATGGACAGGCACTCTGGAAACACCATATATTTT. Protein product: CSVGGMDRHSGNTIYF. The chain carries TRBV29-1 and TRBJ1-3, with 7 bases lining up with TRBD1. The CDR3 has 16 amino acids. Germline V gene lookup returns CDR1 SQVTM and CDR2 ANQGSEA. V lost 4 bases to trimming and J lost 0 bases; unmatched junction nucleotides: 9.

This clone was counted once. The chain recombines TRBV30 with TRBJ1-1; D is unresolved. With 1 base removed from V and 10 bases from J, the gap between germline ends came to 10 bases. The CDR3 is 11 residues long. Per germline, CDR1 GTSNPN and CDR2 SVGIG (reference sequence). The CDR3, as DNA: TGTGCCTGGAGTGACCCCAGGACAGCTTTCTTT. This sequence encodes CAWSDPRTAFF.

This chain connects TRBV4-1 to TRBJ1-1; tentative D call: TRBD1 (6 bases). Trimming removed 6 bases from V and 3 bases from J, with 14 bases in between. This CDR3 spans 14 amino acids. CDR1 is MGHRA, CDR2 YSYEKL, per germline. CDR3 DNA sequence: TGCGCCAGCAGAAGGACACAGGGTGACACTGAAGCTTTCTTT. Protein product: CASRRTQGDTEAFF.

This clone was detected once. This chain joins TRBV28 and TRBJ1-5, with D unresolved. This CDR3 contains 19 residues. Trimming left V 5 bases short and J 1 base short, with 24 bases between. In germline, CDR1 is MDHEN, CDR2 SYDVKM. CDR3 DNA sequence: TGTGCCAGCAGTCCCGGACCTATTCGCGGGGTGTGGAGCAATCAGCCCCAGCATTTT. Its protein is CASSPGPIRGVWSNQPQHF.

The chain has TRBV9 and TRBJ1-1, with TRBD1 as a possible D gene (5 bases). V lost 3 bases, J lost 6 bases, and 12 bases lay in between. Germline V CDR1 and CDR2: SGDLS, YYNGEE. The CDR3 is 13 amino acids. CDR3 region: CASSGGGASEAFF. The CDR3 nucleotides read TGTGCCAGCAGCGGGGGCGGGGCCTCTGAAGCTTTCTTT. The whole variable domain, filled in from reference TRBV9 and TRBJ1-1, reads DSGVTQTPKHLITATGQRVTLRCSPRSGDLSVYWYQQSLDQGLQFLIQYYNGEERAKGNILERFSAQQFPDLHSELNLSSLELGDSALYFCASSGGGASEAFFGQGTRLTVV.

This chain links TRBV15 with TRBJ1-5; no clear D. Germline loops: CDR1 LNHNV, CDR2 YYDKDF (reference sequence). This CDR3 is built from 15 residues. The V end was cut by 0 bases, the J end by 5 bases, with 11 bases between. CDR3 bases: TGTGCCACCAGCAGAGATTGGGCCAGATATCAGCCCCAGCATTTT. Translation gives CATSRDWARYQPQHF.

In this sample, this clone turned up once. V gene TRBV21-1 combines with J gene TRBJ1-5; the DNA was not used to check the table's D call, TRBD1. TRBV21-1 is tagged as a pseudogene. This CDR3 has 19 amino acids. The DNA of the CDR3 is TGTGCCAGCAGCAAAGCAGGGCCAGGGGGCATGGATAGCAATCAGCCCCAGCATTTT. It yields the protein CASSKAGPGGMDSNQPQHF.

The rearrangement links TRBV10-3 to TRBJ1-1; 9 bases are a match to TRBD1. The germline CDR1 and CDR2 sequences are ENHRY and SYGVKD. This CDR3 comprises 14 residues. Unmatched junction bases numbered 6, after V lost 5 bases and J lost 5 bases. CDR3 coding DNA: TGTGCCATCAGTAATCCGACAGGGGGAACTGAAGCTTTCTTT. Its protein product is CAISNPTGGTEAFF.